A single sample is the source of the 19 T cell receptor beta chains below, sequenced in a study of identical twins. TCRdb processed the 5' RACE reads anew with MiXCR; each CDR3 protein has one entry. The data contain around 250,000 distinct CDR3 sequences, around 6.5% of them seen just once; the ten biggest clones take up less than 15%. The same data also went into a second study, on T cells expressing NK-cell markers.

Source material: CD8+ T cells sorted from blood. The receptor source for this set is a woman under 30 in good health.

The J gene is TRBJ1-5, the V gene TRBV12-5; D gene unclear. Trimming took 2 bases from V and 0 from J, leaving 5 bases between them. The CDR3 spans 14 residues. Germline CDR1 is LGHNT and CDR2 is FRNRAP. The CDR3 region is CASGLFDSNQPQHF. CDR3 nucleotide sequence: TGTGCTAGTGGTTTGTTTGATAGCAATCAGCCCCAGCATTTT.

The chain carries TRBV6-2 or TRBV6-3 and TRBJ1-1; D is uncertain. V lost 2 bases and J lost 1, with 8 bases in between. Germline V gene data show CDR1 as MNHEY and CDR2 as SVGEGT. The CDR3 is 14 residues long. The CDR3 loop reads CASSYTASNTEAFF. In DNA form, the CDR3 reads TGTGCCAGCAGTTACACGGCATCGAACACTGAAGCTTTCTTT.

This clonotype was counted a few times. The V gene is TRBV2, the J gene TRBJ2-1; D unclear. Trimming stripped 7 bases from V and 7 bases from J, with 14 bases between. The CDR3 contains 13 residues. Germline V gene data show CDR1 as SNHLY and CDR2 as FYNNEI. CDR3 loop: CASNGYSENEQFF. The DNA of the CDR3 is TGTGCCAGCAACGGTTACAGCGAAAATGAGCAGTTCTTC.

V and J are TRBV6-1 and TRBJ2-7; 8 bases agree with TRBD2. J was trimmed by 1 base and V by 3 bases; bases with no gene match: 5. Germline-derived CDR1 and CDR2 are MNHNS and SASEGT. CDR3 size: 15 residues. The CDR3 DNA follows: TGTGCCAGCAGTGAGGGCGGGGGGCTTTCCTACGAGCAGTACTTC. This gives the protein CASSEGGGLSYEQYF.

The CDR3 protein is CASTQRGSNSPLHF. The CDR3 nucleotides read TGTGCCAGCACCCAACGGGGGTCTAATTCACCCCTCCACTTT. V usage is TRBV27 and J usage is TRBJ1-6; TRBD1 might be the D (5 bases). CDR1 MNHEY and CDR2 SMNVEV come from the germline V gene (reference sequence). Trimming took 7 bases from V and 6 from J, leaving 13 bases between them. The CDR3 totals 14 residues.

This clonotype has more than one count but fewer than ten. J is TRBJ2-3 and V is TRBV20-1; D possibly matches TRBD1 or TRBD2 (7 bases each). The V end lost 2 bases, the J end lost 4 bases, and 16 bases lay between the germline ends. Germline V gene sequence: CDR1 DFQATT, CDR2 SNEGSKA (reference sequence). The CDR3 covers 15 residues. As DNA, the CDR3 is TGCAGTGCTAGACGCCCACAGGGGAGGGCAGATACGCAGTATTTT. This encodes CSARRPQGRADTQYF.

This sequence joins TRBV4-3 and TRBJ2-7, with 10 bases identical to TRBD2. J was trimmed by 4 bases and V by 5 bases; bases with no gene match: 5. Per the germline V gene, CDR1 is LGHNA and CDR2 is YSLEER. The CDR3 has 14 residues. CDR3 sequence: CASSLVTSGYEQYF. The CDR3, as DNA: TGCGCCAGCAGCTTAGTGACTAGCGGGTACGAGCAGTACTTC.

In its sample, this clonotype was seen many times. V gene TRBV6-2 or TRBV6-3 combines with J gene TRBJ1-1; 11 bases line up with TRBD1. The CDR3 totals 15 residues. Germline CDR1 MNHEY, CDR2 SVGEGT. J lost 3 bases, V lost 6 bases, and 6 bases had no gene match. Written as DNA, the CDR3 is TGTGCCAGCAGCCGGACAGGGGGCGGTTACACTGAAGCTTTCTTT. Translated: CASSRTGGGYTEAFF.

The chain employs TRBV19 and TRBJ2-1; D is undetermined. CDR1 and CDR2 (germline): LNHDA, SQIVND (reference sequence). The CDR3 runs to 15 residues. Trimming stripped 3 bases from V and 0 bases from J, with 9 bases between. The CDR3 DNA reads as TGTGCCAGTAGTATGCTCCCATACTCCTACAATGAGCAGTTCTTC. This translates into CASSMLPYSYNEQFF.

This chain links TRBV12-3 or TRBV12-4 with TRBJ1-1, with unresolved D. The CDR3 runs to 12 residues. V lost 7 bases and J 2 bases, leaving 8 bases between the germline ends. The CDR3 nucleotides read TGTGCCAGCACGGAAGGAAACACTGAAGCTTTCTTT. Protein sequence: CASTEGNTEAFF.

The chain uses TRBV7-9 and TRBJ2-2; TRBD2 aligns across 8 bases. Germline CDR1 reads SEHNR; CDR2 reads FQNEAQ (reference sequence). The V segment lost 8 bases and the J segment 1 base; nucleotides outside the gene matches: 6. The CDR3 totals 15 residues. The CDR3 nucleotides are TGTGCCAGCGAAGCGGGAGCGGGGAACACCGGGGAGCTGTTTTTT. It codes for CASEAGAGNTGELFF.

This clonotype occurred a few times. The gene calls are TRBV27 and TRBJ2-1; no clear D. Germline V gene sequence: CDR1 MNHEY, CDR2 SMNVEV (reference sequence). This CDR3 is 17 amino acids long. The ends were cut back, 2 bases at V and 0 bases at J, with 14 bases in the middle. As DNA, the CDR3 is TGTGCCAGCAGTTTAAGTTGGGCTGCGAGCTCCTACAATGAGCAGTTCTTC. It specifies CASSLSWAASSYNEQFF.

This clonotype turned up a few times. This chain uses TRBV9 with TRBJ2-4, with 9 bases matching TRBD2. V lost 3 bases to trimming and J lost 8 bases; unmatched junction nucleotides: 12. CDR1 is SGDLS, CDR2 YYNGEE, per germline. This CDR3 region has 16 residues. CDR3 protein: CASSGLTGLAGDIQYF. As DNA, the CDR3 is TGTGCCAGCAGCGGACTCACGGGACTAGCAGGAGACATTCAGTACTTC.

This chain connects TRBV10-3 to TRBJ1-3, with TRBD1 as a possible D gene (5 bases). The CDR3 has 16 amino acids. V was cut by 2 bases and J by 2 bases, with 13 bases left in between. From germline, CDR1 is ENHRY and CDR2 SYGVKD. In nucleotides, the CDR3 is TGTGCCATCAGTGAGGCAGGGAGATTCACTGGAAACACCATATATTTT. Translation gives CAISEAGRFTGNTIYF.

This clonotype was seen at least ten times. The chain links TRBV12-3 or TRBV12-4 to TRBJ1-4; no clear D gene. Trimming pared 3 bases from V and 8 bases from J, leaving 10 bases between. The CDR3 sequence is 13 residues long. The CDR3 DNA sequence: TGTGCCAGCAGTTTCGGAGACACCGAAAAACTGTTTTTT. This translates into CASSFGDTEKLFF.

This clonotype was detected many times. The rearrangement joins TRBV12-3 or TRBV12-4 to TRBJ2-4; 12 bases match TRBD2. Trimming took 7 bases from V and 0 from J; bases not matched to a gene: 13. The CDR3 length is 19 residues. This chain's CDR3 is CASTPASGRAKLAKNIQYF. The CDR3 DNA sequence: TGTGCCAGCACCCCCGCTAGCGGGAGGGCCAAATTAGCCAAAAACATTCAGTACTTC.

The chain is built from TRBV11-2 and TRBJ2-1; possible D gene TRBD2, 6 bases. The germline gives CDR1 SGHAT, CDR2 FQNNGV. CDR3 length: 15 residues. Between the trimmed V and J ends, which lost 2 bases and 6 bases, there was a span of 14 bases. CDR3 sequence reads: CASSLSTGVGNEQFF. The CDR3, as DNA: TGTGCCAGCAGCTTATCAACGGGGGTTGGCAATGAGCAGTTCTTC. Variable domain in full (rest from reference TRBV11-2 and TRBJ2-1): EAGVAQSPRYKIIEKRQSVAFWCNPISGHATLYWYQQILGQGPKLLIQFQNNGVVDDSQLPKDRFSAERLKGVDSTLKIQPAKLEDSAVYLCASSLSTGVGNEQFFGPGTRLTVL.

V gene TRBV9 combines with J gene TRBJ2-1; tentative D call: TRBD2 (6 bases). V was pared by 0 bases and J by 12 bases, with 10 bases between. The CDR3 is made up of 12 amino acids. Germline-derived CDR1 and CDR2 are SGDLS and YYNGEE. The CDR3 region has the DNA TGTGCCAGCAGCGTAGACGCGGGGCTGCAGTTCTTC. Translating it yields CASSVDAGLQFF.

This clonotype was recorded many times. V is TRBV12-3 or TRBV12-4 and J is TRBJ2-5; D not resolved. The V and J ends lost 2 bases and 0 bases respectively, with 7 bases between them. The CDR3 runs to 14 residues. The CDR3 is CASSLLGYQETQYF. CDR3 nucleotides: TGTGCCAGCAGTTTACTCGGGTACCAAGAGACCCAGTACTTC.